The clone carrying this T cell receptor beta chain came up a few times. What it binds is not known. These data come from a study of identical twins. Whole-study findings and limits: Beta clonotypes that were abundant in cord blood contained fewer insertions, a pattern absent from memory repertoires.

Healthy Caucasians made up all donors. A universal primer site came from template switching; cDNA carried unique molecular identifiers. TCRdb re-analysed the 5' RACE reads in MiXCR, keeping a single row per CDR3 protein. This table holds some 460,000 distinct CDR3 sequences, about 14% found once. Germline loops: CDR1 LNHNV, CDR2 YYDKDF (reference sequence). The CDR3 runs 15 residues. The V end lost 2 bases, the J end lost 0 bases, and 10 bases lay between the germline ends. This sample also belongs to another study, concerning yellow fever vaccine responses in identical twins.

The receptor's source is a woman in her late teens or twenties in good health. The sample was CD4+ T cells sorted from blood. The V call is TRBV15, the J call TRBJ1-1; unclear D gene. CDR3 DNA: TGTGCCACCAGCAGACCTGGTGAGTTGAACACTGAAGCTTTCTTT. Protein: CATSRPGELNTEAFF.